Sequencing of this TCR beta chain was carried out in a study of early T cells in non-severe SARS-CoV-2 infection. Whole-study context: Sequencing of unsorted whole blood was done on bulk RNA, leaving chains unpaired.

Individual cDNA molecules each received unique molecular identifiers attached to them. Using its own MiXCR run on the 5' RACE reads, TCRdb lists one record per CDR3 protein. The repertoire holds 97,000 or so distinct CDR3 sequences, with 13% as singletons. This clonotype was seen many times. V gave up 2 bases and J gave up 3 bases, with 11 bases separating them. This CDR3 comprises 15 residues. Germline-derived CDR1 and CDR2 are SGHRS and YFSETQ. The rearrangement links TRBV5-1 to TRBJ2-2; D is perhaps TRBD1 or TRBD2 (6 bases each). The source is an adult who was a healthcare worker with PCR-confirmed SARS-CoV-2 infection or an uninfected control (not recorded which). The sequencing input was whole blood. The CDR3 coding sequence is TGCGCCAGCAGCTTCGGGGGCGCGTACACCGGGGAGCTGTTTTTT. Translation: CASSFGGAYTGELFF.